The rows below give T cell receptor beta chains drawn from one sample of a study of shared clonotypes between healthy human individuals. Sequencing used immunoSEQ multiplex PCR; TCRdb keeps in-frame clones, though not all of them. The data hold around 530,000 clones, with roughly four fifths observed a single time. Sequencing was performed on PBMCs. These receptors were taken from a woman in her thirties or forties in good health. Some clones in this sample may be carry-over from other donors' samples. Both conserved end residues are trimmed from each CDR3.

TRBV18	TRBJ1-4	ASSPFPATNEKLF
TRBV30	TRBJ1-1	AWSWAGAAF
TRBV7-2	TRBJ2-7	ASSLRTGYEQY
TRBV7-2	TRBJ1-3	ASSLVRPGGRTGGNTIY
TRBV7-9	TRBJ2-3	ASSFRTGGTDTQY
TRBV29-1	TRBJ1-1	SVDRGSGNTEAF
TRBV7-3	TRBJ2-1	ASSPSGNSYNEQF
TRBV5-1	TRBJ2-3	ASSLGGNTDTQY
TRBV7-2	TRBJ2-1	ASSLRAGNRGVNEQF
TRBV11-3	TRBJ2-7	ASSLDHETLYEQY
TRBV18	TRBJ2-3	ASSEAGVTDTQY
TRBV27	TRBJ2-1	ASRDTTGGRRHEQF
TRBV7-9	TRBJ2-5	ASSLLATGKKETQY
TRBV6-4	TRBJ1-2	ASSEHWDGYT
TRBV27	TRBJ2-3	ASSFQQRVDTQY
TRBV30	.	AWSRQALTYEQY
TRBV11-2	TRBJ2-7	ASSSRAVYEQY
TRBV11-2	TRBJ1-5	ASSKDVSNQPQH